This T cell receptor beta chain was recovered during a study of response to subunit inactivated influenza vaccine. The study, taken as a whole, reports: Researchers suggested that each seasonal influenza vaccination recruits few new T cells.

This clonotype turned up a few times. Its matching antigen is unknown. TCRdb reprocessed the RT-PCR reads via MiXCR and lists one record per CDR3 protein. The sample has 400,000 to 650,000 distinct CDR3 sequences, approximately 6.9% seen once. This receptor was taken from a man aged 50-75 years who received an inactivated influenza vaccine. Sequenced here: PBMCs from blood, sampled roughly 24 months after vaccination.

The CDR3 DNA follows: TGCAGTGCGGGTGGCGGAAACACCGGGGAGCTGTTTTTT. Its translation: CSAGGGNTGELFF. This chain links TRBV20-1 with TRBJ2-2; no definite D call. The CDR3 has 13 amino acids. V gave up 6 bases and J gave up 2 bases, with 10 bases separating them. The germline gives CDR1 DFQATT, CDR2 SNEGSKA (reference sequence).